Following are 32 T cell receptor beta chains from one sample sequenced in a study of OX40 agonist ivuxolimab in advanced cancers. TCRdb's table, derived via immunoSEQ multiplex PCR, lists solely in-frame clones and lacks some. The sample records some 100,000 clones, under 90% being singletons. This specimen consisted of CD4+ or CD8+ T cells sorted from blood, obtained in a trial of the OX40 agonist ivuxolimab. These receptors came from an adult with an advanced solid tumor such as melanoma, head and neck, liver or kidney cancer.

This chain connects TRBV6-6 to TRBJ2-7; tentatively, D is TRBD1 or TRBD2 (5 bases each). The CDR3 runs to 12 residues. The germline CDR1 and CDR2 sequences are MNHNY and SVGAGI (reference sequence). V was pared by 4 bases and J by 1 base, with 5 bases between. The DNA for the CDR3 is TGTGCCAGCAGTTGGGGGTCCTACGAGCAGTACTTC. Translated: CASSWGSYEQYF.

This clone showed up just a few times. The chain carries TRBV29-1 and TRBJ1-1; tentatively, D is TRBD1 (6 bases). From germline, CDR1 is SQVTM and CDR2 ANQGSEA. V was clipped by 4 bases and J by 4 bases, with 28 bases between them. The CDR3 contains 18 residues. For the CDR3, the DNA is TGCAGCGTTGGAGCAACTTTGAGGGACACTCCGTTAGGCACTGAAGCTTTCTTT. Translating it yields CSVGATLRDTPLGTEAFF.

The rearrangement joins TRBV6-5 to TRBJ1-2, with TRBD1 as a possible D gene (5 bases). V was trimmed by 5 bases and J by 5 bases, leaving 9 bases between them. Per the germline V gene, CDR1 is MNHEY and CDR2 is SVGAGI. This CDR3 contains 12 residues. The CDR3 DNA reads as TGTGCCAGCAGTCCCGAGGGGTATGGCTACACCTTC. This sequence encodes CASSPEGYGYTF.

This chain connects TRBV5-1 to TRBJ2-5; 7 positions match TRBD2. V lost 7 bases to trimming and J lost 4 bases; unmatched junction nucleotides: 13. Germline loops: CDR1 SGHRS, CDR2 YFSETQ. CDR3 length equals 15 residues. CDR3 bases: TGCGCCAGCGGGCAAGCGGGGCTTAAGGGAGAGACCCAGTACTTC. Its translation: CASGQAGLKGETQYF.

The rearrangement links TRBV14 to TRBJ1-2; D uncertain. This CDR3 has 14 residues. V was clipped by 1 base and J by 4 bases, with 10 bases between them. The germline V gene has CDR1 SGHDN and CDR2 FVKESK. Written as DNA, the CDR3 is TGTGCCAGCAGCCAAGTGCAGGAGGGCTATGGCTACACCTTC. Its translation is CASSQVQEGYGYTF. Full variable domain (missing parts from reference TRBV14 and TRBJ1-2): EAGVTQFPSHSVIEKGQTVTLRCDPISGHDNLYWYRRVMGKEIKFLLHFVKESKQDESGMPNNRFLAERTGGTYSTLKVQPAELEDSGVYFCASSQVQEGYGYTFGSGTRLTVV.

The chain uses TRBV19 and TRBJ1-1; D unclear. Germline CDR1 and CDR2: LNHDA and SQIVND (reference sequence). This CDR3 has 13 amino acids. V lost 0 bases and J lost 10, with 12 bases in between. The DNA for the CDR3 is TGTGCCAGTAGTATAGATCTCGGGATTGGAGCTTTCTTT. Amino acids: CASSIDLGIGAFF.

For the CDR3, the DNA is TGTGCCATCACCTCGGAGGGGGACGGGACTTATGGCTACACCTTC. This encodes CAITSEGDGTYGYTF. The chain uses TRBV10-3 and TRBJ1-2; maybe TRBD1 (6 bases). V was shortened by 7 bases and J by 5 bases, with 20 bases between the two germline ends. In germline, CDR1 is ENHRY, CDR2 SYGVKD. This CDR3 is built from 15 residues.

The chain combines TRBV2 with TRBJ1-5; D unresolved. This CDR3 contains 13 residues. V lost 11 bases and J lost 3, with 14 bases in between. The V gene's germline CDR1 is SNHLY and CDR2 FYNNEI. CDR3 in amino acids: CAGGEGTNQPQHF. The CDR3 DNA reads TGTGCCGGCGGGGAGGGTACCAATCAGCCCCAGCATTTT.

This chain connects TRBV19 to TRBJ2-1; 7 bases are a match to TRBD2. The CDR3 has 16 residues. V dropped 0 bases and J dropped 4; count of bases not matched to a gene: 6. Per the germline V gene, CDR1 is LNHDA and CDR2 is SQIVND (reference sequence). As DNA, the CDR3 is TGTGCCAGTAGTATAGATCGAGCGGGGACTTACAATGAGCAGTTCTTC. Translation gives CASSIDRAGTYNEQFF.

The rearrangement uses TRBV11-2 and TRBJ2-3, with 7 bases aligning to TRBD1. Germline lookup yields CDR1 SGHAT and CDR2 FQNNGV. CDR3 length: 16 amino acids. V shed 0 bases, J shed 7 bases, and the junction held 10 bases outside the gene matches. The CDR3 coding sequence is TGTGCCAGCAGCTTAGACGTTATAGGGGGCTTGAATACGCAGTATTTT. This sequence encodes CASSLDVIGGLNTQYF.

A word on this clone: The same CDR3 can be traced to other DNA sequences in this sample. DNA for the CDR3: TGTGCCAGCAGTTTAAAGGGAAGCCAGCCCCAGCATTTT. Translated, it gives CASSLKGSQPQHF. The V and J genes are TRBV28 and TRBJ1-5, with D unclear. Trimming left V 2 bases short and J 7 bases short, with 9 bases between. The CDR3 spans 13 residues. Germline V gene lookup returns CDR1 MDHEN and CDR2 SYDVKM. The whole variable domain, filled in from reference TRBV28 and TRBJ1-5, reads DVKVTQSSRYLVKRTGEKVFLECVQDMDHENMFWYRQDPGLGLRLIYFSYDVKMKEKGDIPEGYSVSREKKERFSLILESASTNQTSMYLCASSLKGSQPQHFGDGTRLSIL.

The V and J genes are TRBV7-6 and TRBJ2-1; 11 bases align to TRBD2. V was clipped by 5 bases and J by 5 bases; unmatched bases: 14. Germline V gene sequence: CDR1 SGHVS, CDR2 FNYEAQ. This CDR3 has 18 residues. CDR3 coding DNA: TGTGCCAGCAGCCGAAGTGGGTGGCTAGCGGGGGGCAACAATGAGCAGTTCTTC. Encoded protein: CASSRSGWLAGGNNEQFF.

The gene calls are TRBV6-1 and TRBJ2-5, with D unclear. Per germline, CDR1 MNHNS and CDR2 SASEGT. This CDR3 is 11 amino acids long. Trimming shortened V by 0 bases and J by 4 bases, and 0 bases separated the two germline ends. The CDR3: CASSEAETQYF. Here the CDR3 DNA reads TGTGCCAGCAGTGAAGCAGAGACCCAGTACTTC.

This chain uses TRBV19 with TRBJ2-3; a possible D gene is TRBD2 (5 bases). Looked up from germline, CDR1 is LNHDA and CDR2 is SQIVND (reference sequence). The CDR3 length is 14 residues. V lost 6 bases to trimming and J lost 2 bases, with 12 bases between them. The CDR3 here is CASRRASPTDTQYF. The DNA for the CDR3 is TGTGCCAGTAGGCGGGCCTCCCCCACAGATACGCAGTATTTT.

V is TRBV5-1 and J is TRBJ1-2, with D maybe TRBD1 (5 bases). Germline V lookup: CDR1 SGHRS, CDR2 YFSETQ. The CDR3 sequence is 17 residues long. V lost 0 bases, J lost 4 bases, and 19 bases lay in between. CDR3 bases: TGCGCCAGCAGCTTGGGTCCCTCGGCAGGGTTGGGCTATGGCTACACCTTC. Its translation: CASSLGPSAGLGYGYTF.

This chain connects TRBV18 to TRBJ1-6; D possibly corresponds to TRBD1 (5 bases). This CDR3 contains 16 residues. Between the trimmed V and J ends, which lost 2 bases and 1 base, there was a span of 9 bases. Germline CDR1 KGHSH, CDR2 LQKENI. The CDR3, as DNA: TGTGCCAGCTCACCAGGGGCTGGTTCCTATAATTCACCCCTCCACTTT. Protein product: CASSPGAGSYNSPLHF.

The chain carries TRBV18 and TRBJ2-7; 10 nucleotides agree with TRBD2. The CDR3 totals 19 residues. CDR1 is KGHSH and CDR2 is LQKENI in the germline V gene. J was trimmed by 3 bases and V by 2 bases; bases with no gene match: 16. The chain's CDR3 is CASSPFSNIGLAEYYEQYF. CDR3 DNA: TGTGCCAGCTCACCATTTTCGAATATCGGACTAGCGGAATACTACGAGCAGTACTTC.

The V and J genes are TRBV6-1 and TRBJ1-1; no reliable D call. From germline, CDR1 is MNHNS and CDR2 SASEGT. V lost 2 bases and J lost 7, with 5 bases in between. The CDR3 loop spans 11 amino acids. The CDR3 reads CASSEKGEAFF. In DNA form, the CDR3 reads TGTGCCAGCAGTGAAAAGGGTGAAGCTTTCTTT.

The chain's CDR3 is CASSLTDTNYGYTF. The CDR3 DNA sequence: TGTGCCAGCAGCTTAACGGACACTAACTATGGCTACACCTTC. This chain uses TRBV7-3 with TRBJ1-2; possibly TRBD1 for D (5 bases). Germline V gene data show CDR1 as SGHTA and CDR2 as FQGTGA. The CDR3 consists of 14 residues. V was clipped by 0 bases and J by 0 bases, with 5 bases between them.

This sequence joins TRBV4-1 and TRBJ2-3, with 12 positions matching TRBD2. There are 16 residues in the CDR3. V lost 2 bases to trimming and J lost 3 bases; unmatched junction nucleotides: 3. The V gene's germline CDR1 is MGHRA and CDR2 YSYEKL. The CDR3 region has the DNA TGCGCCAGCAGCCAAACGACTAGCGGGGGAACAGATACGCAGTATTTT. This encodes CASSQTTSGGTDTQYF.

The V gene is TRBV30, the J gene TRBJ1-5; maybe TRBD1 (6 bases). Germline V CDR1 and CDR2: GTSNPN, SVGIG (reference sequence). This CDR3 contains 13 residues. Deletions cut 1 base from V and 5 bases from J, with 9 bases between. CDR3 sequence reads: CAWSAPGDQPQHF. CDR3 coding DNA: TGTGCCTGGAGTGCCCCAGGGGATCAGCCCCAGCATTTT.

The V call is TRBV11-2, the J call TRBJ2-2; D ambiguous. Germline-derived CDR1 and CDR2 are SGHAT and FQNNGV. The CDR3 loop spans 14 amino acids. V was cut by 1 base and J by 6 bases, with 9 bases left in between. CDR3 loop: CASSLVLGAGELFF. The CDR3 DNA reads as TGTGCCAGCAGCTTAGTTCTAGGAGCCGGGGAGCTGTTTTTT.

This clone has a handful of counts. The rearrangement uses TRBV19 and TRBJ1-1, with D possibly TRBD1 on 5 matching bases. The CDR3 is 14 residues long. Trimming removed 5 bases at V and 0 bases at J, with 10 bases between. From germline, CDR1 is LNHDA and CDR2 SQIVND (reference sequence). CDR3 protein: CASSSRGVNTEAFF. The DNA for the CDR3 is TGTGCCAGTAGTTCCCGGGGGGTGAACACTGAAGCTTTCTTT.

The chain is built from TRBV4-3 and TRBJ2-1; 9 bases agree with TRBD1. CDR1 LGHNA and CDR2 YSLEER come from the germline V gene. This CDR3 is built from 14 residues. With 8 bases clipped from V and 2 bases from J, the junction kept 4 bases outside the gene matches. CDR3 sequence: CASGQGRTYNEQFF. CDR3 in DNA: TGCGCCAGCGGACAGGGGCGCACCTACAATGAGCAGTTCTTC.

V and J are TRBV7-2 and TRBJ2-4; tentative D call: TRBD1 (6 bases). Germline CDR1 and CDR2: SGHTA and FQGNSA. This CDR3 is built from 15 residues. With 5 bases removed from V and 1 base from J, the gap between germline ends came to 12 bases. The CDR3 DNA reads as TGTGCCAGCAGCGGTACAGGGTACGCCAAAAACATTCAGTACTTC. It specifies CASSGTGYAKNIQYF.

The genes are TRBV6-6 and TRBJ2-5, with TRBD1 matching over 11 bases. The CDR3 covers 16 residues. Germline assignment: CDR1 MNHNY and CDR2 SVGAGI (reference sequence). V shed 2 bases, J shed 5 bases, and the junction held 7 bases outside the gene matches. The CDR3 loop reads CASSYGTGGVAETQYF. CDR3 DNA: TGTGCCAGCAGTTACGGGACAGGGGGAGTTGCGGAGACCCAGTACTTC.

This clone was observed a single time. This sequence joins TRBV2 and TRBJ2-1; 11 bases fit TRBD2. This CDR3 comprises 19 residues. The V gene's germline CDR1 is SNHLY and CDR2 FYNNEI. Trimming took 6 bases from V and 1 from J; bases not matched to a gene: 14. The DNA of the CDR3 is TGTGCCAGCAGCGCCGGAAATAGCGGGGGGGGAAAGTCCTACAATGAGCAGTTCTTC. This encodes CASSAGNSGGGKSYNEQFF.

The V and J genes are TRBV19 and TRBJ1-1, with D tentatively TRBD1 (6 bases). The V end lost 3 bases, the J end lost 0 bases, and 11 bases lay between the germline ends. Germline CDR1 and CDR2: LNHDA and SQIVND (reference sequence). The CDR3 has 15 residues. The DNA of the CDR3 is TGTGCCAGTAGTATTTCGGGACAACTGAACACTGAAGCTTTCTTT. Translating it yields CASSISGQLNTEAFF.

The CDR3 is CASSVGTGGPQNYGYTF. CDR3 sequence (DNA): TGTGCCAGCAGCGTAGGGACAGGGGGCCCTCAGAACTATGGCTACACCTTC. J is TRBJ1-2 and V is TRBV9, with 11 bases lining up with TRBD1. The CDR3 consists of 17 residues. Germline CDR1 is SGDLS and CDR2 is YYNGEE. V lost 0 bases, J lost 2 bases, and 6 bases stayed unmatched.

A remark on this clone: Other DNA sequences in this specimen translate into the identical CDR3. V is TRBV6-5 and J is TRBJ1-2; D might be TRBD1 (5 bases). The length of the CDR3 is 15 residues. V was pared by 6 bases and J by 8 bases, with 22 bases between. The germline gives CDR1 MNHEY, CDR2 SVGAGI. The CDR3 here is CASRKGWQGADGYTF. CDR3 coding DNA: TGTGCCAGCAGAAAGGGTTGGCAGGGAGCGGACGGCTACACCTTC.

The V call is TRBV7-2, the J call TRBJ2-3; perhaps TRBD1 as D (6 bases). The CDR3 covers 15 residues. V lost 6 bases and J 4 bases, leaving 17 bases between the germline ends. Germline V gene sequence: CDR1 SGHTA, CDR2 FQGNSA. The CDR3 region is CASRRPGQVPDTQYF. The DNA for the CDR3 is TGTGCCAGCAGACGACCGGGACAAGTGCCAGATACGCAGTATTTT.

The J gene is TRBJ1-1, the V gene TRBV30; TRBD1 is a possible D gene (6 bases). V lost 3 bases to trimming and J lost 4 bases, with 15 bases between them. Germline V gene sequence: CDR1 GTSNPN, CDR2 SVGIG (reference sequence). The CDR3 has 14 amino acids. CDR3 in DNA: TGTGCCTGGAGGTCACGGACAGCTTCCACTGAAGCTTTCTTT. It is translated as CAWRSRTASTEAFF.